The following is a T cell receptor (beta chain) sequence with its context. This sample was taken from a study of blood T cell repertoires in COVID-19. On the study more broadly: Italy, Spain and the United States were the sources of the convalescent and acute COVID-19 samples. PBMCs, B-cell-depleted T cells, or T cells were the source of the cDNA or gDNA that made up the material.

Under the authors' procedure: Cell counts per sample came from amplifying reference gene primers. Data came from immunoSEQ multiplex PCR; TCRdb stores just in-frame clones and leaves some out. V and J calls and clone size are those listed in that table; D and trimming were worked out from the DNA. The sample contains approximately 280,000 clones, around 85% of which appear only once. With 0 bases removed from V and 9 bases from J, the gap between germline ends came to 18 bases. The CDR3 runs to 17 residues. Germline values: CDR1 KGHSH, CDR2 LQKENI. The rearrangement joins TRBV18 to TRBJ1-6; a weak D match, TRBD1 (5 bases). The receptor was isolated from a middle-aged man with active or convalescent COVID-19. The sequenced material came from peripheral blood. CDR3 region: CASSPPYGGDGISPLHF. CDR3 nucleotides: TGTGCCAGCTCACCACCGTACGGGGGTGATGGGATTTCACCCCTCCACTTT. The full variable domain, with the rest looked up from reference TRBV18 and TRBJ1-6, is NAGVMQNPRHLVRRRGQEARLRCSPMKGHSHVYWYRQLPEEGLKFMVYLQKENIIDESGMPKERFSAEFPKEGPSILRIQQVVRGDSAAYFCASSPPYGGDGISPLHFGNGTRLTVT.